This TCR beta chain came from a study of a mutant IDH1 vaccine in newly diagnosed glioma. Study details: Vaccination began 4-6 weeks post radiotherapy alone, or with temozolomide cycles. General observations from the study: Shifts in the top peripheral T cell clonotypes seemed unrelated to pseudoprogression.

The sample's time point: week 47, end of study. Vaccination used 300 ug of mutant IDH1 20-mer peptide per dose, with topical imiquimod. Concerning this clone itself: Its antigen is unknown.

Some clones are missing from TCRdb's copy, which holds only in-frame ones; the method was immunoSEQ multiplex PCR. The table shows 40,000 to 50,000 clones, with less than 85% occurring only once. The sample consisted of PBMCs, taken from a glioma patient whose treatment included an IDH1 peptide vaccine. The sequence derives from a man aged 18 to 30 with glioma. Some clones in this sample may be carry-over from other donors' samples.

The CDR3 reads CASSQDRPPGGHEKLFF. CDR3 nucleotides: TGTGCCAGCAGCCAAGACCGGCCCCCCGGGGGTCATGAAAAACTGTTTTTT. This sequence joins TRBV14 and TRBJ1-4, with D possibly TRBD1 on 5 matching bases. In germline, CDR1 is SGHDN, CDR2 FVKESK. With 0 bases removed from V and 6 bases from J, the gap between germline ends came to 17 bases. The CDR3 has 17 amino acids.